This paragraph reports one T cell receptor beta chain. Its cognate antigen is unknown. PBMCs were obtained from about 9.9 ml fresh peripheral blood. This specimen comes from a study of T cells in Graves' hyperthyroidism and ophthalmopathy. Overall study findings and caveats: Most thyroid clonotypes with frequency above 0.001 were detected in blood.

The CDR3 spans 16 residues. V shed 0 bases and J shed 6 bases, with 15 bases lying between them. Per germline, CDR1 LNHDA and CDR2 SQIVND (reference sequence). TCR beta CDR3 region amplification was performed from RNA transcripts. The primer set for the first-round RT-PCR of the TCR CDR3 was HTBI. TCRdb used MiXCR to reprocess the multiplex PCR reads, holding one entry per CDR3 protein. The sample has about 360,000 distinct CDR3 sequences; about 13% are singletons. Sequencing used blood. V and J are TRBV19 and TRBJ1-5, with D perhaps matching TRBD1 (5 bases). This receptor was identified in a woman between 18 and 29 years old with Graves' hyperthyroidism. The CDR3 DNA sequence: TGTGCCAGTAGTATAGATGGGTCCGGGGCGGGTCAGCCCCAGCATTTT. It specifies CASSIDGSGAGQPQHF. The full variable domain, rest sourced from reference TRBV19 and TRBJ1-5, is DGGITQSPKYLFRKEGQNVTLSCEQNLNHDAMYWYRQDPGQGLRLIYYSQIVNDFQKGDIAEGYSVSREKKESFPLTVTSAQKNPTAFYLCASSIDGSGAGQPQHFGDGTRLSIL.